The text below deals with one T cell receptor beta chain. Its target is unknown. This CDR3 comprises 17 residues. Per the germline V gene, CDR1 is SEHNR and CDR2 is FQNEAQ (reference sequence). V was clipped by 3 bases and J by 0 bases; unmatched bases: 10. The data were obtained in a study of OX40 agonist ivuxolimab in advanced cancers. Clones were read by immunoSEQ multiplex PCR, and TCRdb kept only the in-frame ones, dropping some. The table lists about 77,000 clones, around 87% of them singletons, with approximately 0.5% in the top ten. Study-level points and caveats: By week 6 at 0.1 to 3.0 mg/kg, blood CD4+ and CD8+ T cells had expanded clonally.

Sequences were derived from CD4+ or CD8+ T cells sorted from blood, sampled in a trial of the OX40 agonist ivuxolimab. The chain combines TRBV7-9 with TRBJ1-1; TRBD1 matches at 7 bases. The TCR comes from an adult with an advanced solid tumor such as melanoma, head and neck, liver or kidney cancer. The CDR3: CASSFSQGRGMNTEAFF. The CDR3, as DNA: TGTGCCAGCAGCTTTTCACAGGGGAGGGGGATGAACACTGAAGCTTTCTTT.